Below, 18 T cell receptor beta chains from the same sample are listed, as sequenced in a study of shared clonotypes between healthy human individuals. Sequenced by immunoSEQ multiplex PCR; TCRdb stores in-frame clones only, minus some. This sample has around 980,000 clones, with approximately 80% found just once. Material: memory CD4+ T cells from PBMCs. Subset meaning: CD45RA-negative fraction. All receptors derive from a man younger than 35 in good health. Some clones in this sample may be carry-over from other donors' samples.

A few counts support this clone. The V gene is TRBV29-1, the J gene TRBJ2-7; 11 nucleotides align to TRBD1. The CDR3 runs 14 residues. Germline CDR1 reads SQVTM; CDR2 reads ANQGSEA. V shed 6 bases and J 2 bases; nucleotides not matched to a gene: 6. CDR3 loop: CSVQRGQGAYEQYF. CDR3 in DNA: TGCAGCGTCCAGAGGGGACAGGGGGCCTACGAGCAGTACTTC.

The V gene is TRBV2, the J gene TRBJ2-7; no clear D. The CDR3 covers 13 residues. V lost 6 bases and J lost 0, with 9 bases in between. Germline V gene lookup returns CDR1 SNHLY and CDR2 FYNNEI. The CDR3: CASRGKSSYEQYF. CDR3 sequence (DNA): TGTGCCAGCAGGGGCAAGAGCTCCTACGAGCAGTACTTC. The entire variable domain, with the rest obtained from reference TRBV2 and TRBJ2-7, is as follows: EPEVTQTPSHQVTQMGQEVILRCVPISNHLYFYWYRQILGQKVEFLVSFYNNEISEKSEIFDDQFSVERPDGSNFTLKIRSTKLEDSAMYFCASRGKSSYEQYFGPGTRLTVT.

This clone was detected once. CDR3 DNA sequence: TGTGCCAGCAGCCAACCCTGGGGGACTAGCGGGAACACCGGGGAGCTGTTTTTT. Its translation is CASSQPWGTSGNTGELFF. The chain combines TRBV28 with TRBJ2-2; 11 bases fit TRBD2. The CDR3 is made up of 18 amino acids. Germline-derived CDR1 and CDR2 are MDHEN and SYDVKM. Trimming cost V 6 bases and J 1 base; bases outside gene matches: 10.

The chain uses TRBV5-1 and TRBJ1-4; D not resolved. Germline CDR1 SGHRS, CDR2 YFSETQ. The length of the CDR3 is 14 residues. The V and J ends lost 7 bases and 0 bases respectively, with 10 bases between them. This chain's CDR3 is CASALGTTNEKLFF. CDR3 DNA sequence: TGCGCCAGCGCTCTTGGGACAACTAATGAAAAACTGTTTTTT.

The V and J genes are TRBV6-1 and TRBJ1-5, with 8 bases lining up with TRBD1. The CDR3 is 14 residues long. From germline, CDR1 is MNHNS and CDR2 SASEGT. Losses at the gene ends were 6 bases for V and 7 bases for J; bases not matched to a gene: 8. The CDR3 DNA reads as TGTGCCAGCAGGTCCGGGACAGGCGGACAGCCCCAGCATTTT. Translating gives CASRSGTGGQPQHF.

This clone appeared a few times. The CDR3 DNA is TGTGCCAGCAGCCTGGGTAGGGCTAATGAAAAACTGTTTTTT. Translation gives CASSLGRANEKLFF. J is TRBJ1-4 and V is TRBV7-3; D not resolved. The CDR3 has 14 amino acids. The V end lost 5 bases, the J end lost 3 bases, and 10 bases lay between the germline ends. Germline CDR1 SGHTA, CDR2 FQGTGA.

This clone appeared once. V is TRBV6-5 and J is TRBJ1-2; 7 nucleotides line up with TRBD1. CDR3 size: 15 residues. Germline CDR1 is MNHEY and CDR2 is SVGAGI. V gave up 5 bases and J gave up 0 bases; unmatched junction bases: 6. The chain's CDR3 is CASSRTGPSNYGYTF. CDR3 DNA sequence: TGTGCCAGCAGTCGGACAGGTCCTTCTAACTATGGCTACACCTTC.

This clone was counted a few times. Other nucleotide sequences in the sample specify the same CDR3. J is TRBJ1-1 and V is TRBV18; TRBD1 aligns across 10 bases. V shed 6 bases, J shed 5 bases, and the junction held 3 bases outside the gene matches. This CDR3 has 13 amino acids. CDR1 and CDR2 (germline): KGHSH, LQKENI. For the CDR3, the DNA is TGTGCCAGCTCCCGGACAGGGGGGACTGAAGCTTTCTTT. It is translated as CASSRTGGTEAFF.

V and J are TRBV18 and TRBJ1-5; a weak D match, TRBD1 (6 bases). V lost 2 bases and J lost 4, with 9 bases in between. This CDR3 spans 14 amino acids. Looked up from germline, CDR1 is KGHSH and CDR2 is LQKENI. This chain's CDR3 is CASSPSRGNQPQHF. The DNA of the CDR3 is TGTGCCAGCTCACCAAGCAGGGGAAATCAGCCCCAGCATTTT.

This chain uses TRBV7-2 with TRBJ2-3, with 8 bases fitting TRBD1. Losses at the gene ends were 4 bases for V and 3 bases for J; bases not matched to a gene: 15. This CDR3 comprises 18 residues. The germline V gene encodes CDR1 SGHTA and CDR2 FQGNSA. This chain's CDR3 is CASSSRQGTPLRTDTQYF. In DNA form, the CDR3 reads TGTGCCAGCAGCTCACGACAGGGGACCCCGCTGAGGACAGATACGCAGTATTTT.

The chain has TRBV15 and TRBJ1-1; unclear D gene. This CDR3 spans 14 amino acids. V dropped 4 bases and J dropped 6 bases, with 15 bases sitting between them. CDR1 is LNHNV and CDR2 is YYDKDF in the germline V gene (reference sequence). The CDR3 region is CATSTSLAGAEAFF. The CDR3 bases are TGTGCCACCAGCACATCCTTGGCCGGGGCTGAAGCTTTCTTT.

This clone was seen just once. The chain is built from TRBV28 and TRBJ2-4; 15 bases match TRBD2. V gave up 6 bases and J gave up 7 bases; unmatched junction bases: 4. Germline V gives CDR1 MDHEN, CDR2 SYDVKM. The CDR3 spans 15 residues. The CDR3 protein is CASSGTSGRSNIQYF. CDR3 nucleotide sequence: TGTGCCAGCAGCGGGACTAGCGGGAGGAGTAACATTCAGTACTTC.

This rearrangement joins TRBV5-1 to TRBJ2-4; 9 bases are a match to TRBD1. From germline, CDR1 is SGHRS and CDR2 YFSETQ. CDR3 length: 14 amino acids. V was pared by 3 bases and J by 6 bases, with 4 bases of the junction left unmatched. The CDR3 DNA reads as TGCGCCAGCAGCTATGACAGGGGGTCAAACATTCAGTACTTC. Protein: CASSYDRGSNIQYF.

The V gene is TRBV6-6, the J gene TRBJ2-3; D is uncertain. V lost 6 bases, J lost 5 bases, and 9 bases lay in between. CDR3 length: 12 residues. CDR1 and CDR2 from the germline V gene are MNHNY and SVGAGI (reference sequence). Here the CDR3 reads CASRPTEDTQYF. CDR3 DNA: TGTGCCAGCAGACCCACCGAAGATACGCAGTATTTT.

The chain links TRBV5-1 to TRBJ2-2, with D tentatively TRBD1 or TRBD2 (5 bases each). This CDR3 is built from 16 residues. Per the germline V gene, CDR1 is SGHRS and CDR2 is YFSETQ. V was clipped by 4 bases and J by 5 bases, with 18 bases between them. CDR3 in amino acids: CASSVPQGTGTGELFF. The CDR3 nucleotides read TGCGCCAGCAGCGTACCCCAGGGAACGGGGACCGGGGAGCTGTTTTTT.

This CDR3 reads CASSLDGQGARGANVLTF. The CDR3 DNA sequence: TGTGCCAGCAGCTTAGACGGACAGGGGGCCAGAGGGGCCAACGTCCTGACTTTC. The chain recombines TRBV7-9 with TRBJ2-6; 11 bases are a match to TRBD1. V was clipped by 1 base and J by 4 bases; unmatched bases: 6. The CDR3 runs 18 residues. Per the germline V gene, CDR1 is SEHNR and CDR2 is FQNEAQ (reference sequence).

This clone was seen more than once but under ten times. Other nucleotide sequences from this sample produce the same CDR3. The J gene is TRBJ1-1, the V gene TRBV6-5; no definite D call. The V end lost 6 bases, the J end lost 2 bases, and 10 bases lay between the germline ends. The V gene's germline CDR1 is MNHEY and CDR2 SVGAGI. There are 13 residues in the CDR3. The CDR3, as DNA: TGTGCCAGCAGCTCGGCGCTAAACACTGAAGCTTTCTTT. The encoded protein is CASSSALNTEAFF.

The V call is TRBV5-1, the J call TRBJ2-4; D is unresolved. The germline CDR1 and CDR2 sequences are SGHRS and YFSETQ. This CDR3 has 15 residues. Trimming removed 1 base at V and 5 bases at J, with 13 bases between. CDR3: CASSLRETAQNIQYF. Here the CDR3 DNA reads TGCGCCAGCAGCTTGAGGGAAACGGCACAAAACATTCAGTACTTC.